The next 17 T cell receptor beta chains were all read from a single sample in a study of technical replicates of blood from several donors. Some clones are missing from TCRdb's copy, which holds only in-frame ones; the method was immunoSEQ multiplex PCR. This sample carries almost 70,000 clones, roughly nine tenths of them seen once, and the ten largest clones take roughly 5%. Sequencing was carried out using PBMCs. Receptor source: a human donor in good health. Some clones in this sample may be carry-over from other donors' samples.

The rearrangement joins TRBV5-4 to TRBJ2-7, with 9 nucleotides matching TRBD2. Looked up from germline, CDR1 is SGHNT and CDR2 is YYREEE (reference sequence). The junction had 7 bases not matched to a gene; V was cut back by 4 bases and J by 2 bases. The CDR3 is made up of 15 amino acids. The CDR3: CASSPQSGGPYEQYF. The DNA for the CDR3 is TGTGCCAGCAGCCCCCAAAGCGGGGGGCCCTACGAGCAGTACTTC.

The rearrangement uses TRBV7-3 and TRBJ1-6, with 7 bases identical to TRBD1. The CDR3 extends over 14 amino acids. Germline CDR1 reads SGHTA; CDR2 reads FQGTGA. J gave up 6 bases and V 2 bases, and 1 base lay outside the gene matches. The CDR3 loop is CASSLRDSNSPLHF. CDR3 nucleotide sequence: TGTGCCAGCAGCTTACGGGACAGTAATTCACCCCTCCACTTT.

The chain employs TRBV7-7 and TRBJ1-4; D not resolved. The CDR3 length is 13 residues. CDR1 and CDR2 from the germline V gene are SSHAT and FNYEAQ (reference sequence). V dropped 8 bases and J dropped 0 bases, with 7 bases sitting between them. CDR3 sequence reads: CASHGATNEKLFF. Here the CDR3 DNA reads TGTGCCAGCCATGGAGCAACTAATGAAAAACTGTTTTTT.

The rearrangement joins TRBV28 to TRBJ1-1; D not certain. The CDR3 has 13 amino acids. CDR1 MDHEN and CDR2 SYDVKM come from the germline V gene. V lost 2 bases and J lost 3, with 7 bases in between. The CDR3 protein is CASSLPEDTEAFF. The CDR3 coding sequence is TGTGCCAGCAGTTTACCCGAGGACACTGAAGCTTTCTTT.

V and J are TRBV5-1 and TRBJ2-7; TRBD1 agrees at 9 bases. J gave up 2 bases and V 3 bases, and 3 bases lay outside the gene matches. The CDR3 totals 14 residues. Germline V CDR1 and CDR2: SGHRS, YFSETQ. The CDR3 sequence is CASSWDRVTYEQYF. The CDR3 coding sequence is TGCGCCAGCAGCTGGGACAGGGTCACCTACGAGCAGTACTTC. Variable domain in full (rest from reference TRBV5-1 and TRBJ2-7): KAGVTQTPRYLIKTRGQQVTLSCSPISGHRSVSWYQQTPGQGLQFLFEYFSETQRNKGNFPGRFSGRQFSNSRSEMNVSTLELGDSALYLCASSWDRVTYEQYFGPGTRLTVT.

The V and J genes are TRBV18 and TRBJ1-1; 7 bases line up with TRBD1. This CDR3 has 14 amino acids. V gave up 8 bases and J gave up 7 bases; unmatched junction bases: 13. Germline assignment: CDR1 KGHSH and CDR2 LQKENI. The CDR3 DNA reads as TGTGCCAGCCGGGCGTCTGAGGGGGCCAGTGAAGCTTTCTTT. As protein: CASRASEGASEAFF. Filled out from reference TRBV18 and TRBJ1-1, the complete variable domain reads NAGVMQNPRHLVRRRGQEARLRCSPMKGHSHVYWYRQLPEEGLKFMVYLQKENIIDESGMPKERFSAEFPKEGPSILRIQQVVRGDSAAYFCASRASEGASEAFFGQGTRLTVV.

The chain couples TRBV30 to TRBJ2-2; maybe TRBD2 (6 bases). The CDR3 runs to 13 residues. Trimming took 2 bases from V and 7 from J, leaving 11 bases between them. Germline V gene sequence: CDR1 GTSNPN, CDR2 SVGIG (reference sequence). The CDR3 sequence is CAWSPAGIGELFF. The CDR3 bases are TGTGCCTGGAGTCCCGCGGGAATCGGGGAGCTGTTTTTT.

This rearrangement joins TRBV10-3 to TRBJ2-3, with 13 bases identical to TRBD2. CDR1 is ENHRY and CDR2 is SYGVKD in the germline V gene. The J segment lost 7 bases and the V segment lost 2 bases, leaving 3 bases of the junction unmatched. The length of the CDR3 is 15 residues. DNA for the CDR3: TGTGCCATCAGTGAGACTAGCGGGAGGGTAAATACGCAGTATTTT. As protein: CAISETSGRVNTQYF.

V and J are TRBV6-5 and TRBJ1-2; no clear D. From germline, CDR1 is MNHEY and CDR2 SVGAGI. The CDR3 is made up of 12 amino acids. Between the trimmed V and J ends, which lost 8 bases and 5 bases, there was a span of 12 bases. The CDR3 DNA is TGTGCCAGCTACCGGGGAGGTTATGGCTACACCTTC. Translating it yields CASYRGGYGYTF.

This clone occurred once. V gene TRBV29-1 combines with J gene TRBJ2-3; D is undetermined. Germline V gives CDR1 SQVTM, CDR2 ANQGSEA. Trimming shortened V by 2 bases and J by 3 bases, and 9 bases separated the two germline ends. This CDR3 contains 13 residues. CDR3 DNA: TGCAGCGTTGAAAGAGCGCAGACAGATACGCAGTATTTT. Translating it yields CSVERAQTDTQYF.

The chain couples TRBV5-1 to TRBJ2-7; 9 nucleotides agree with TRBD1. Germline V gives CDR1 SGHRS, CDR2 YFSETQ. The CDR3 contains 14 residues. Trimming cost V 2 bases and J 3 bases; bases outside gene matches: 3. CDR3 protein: CASSLTTGGYEQYF. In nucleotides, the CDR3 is TGCGCCAGCAGCTTAACGACAGGGGGCTACGAGCAGTACTTC. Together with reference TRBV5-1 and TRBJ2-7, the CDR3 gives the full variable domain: KAGVTQTPRYLIKTRGQQVTLSCSPISGHRSVSWYQQTPGQGLQFLFEYFSETQRNKGNFPGRFSGRQFSNSRSEMNVSTLELGDSALYLCASSLTTGGYEQYFGPGTRLTVT.

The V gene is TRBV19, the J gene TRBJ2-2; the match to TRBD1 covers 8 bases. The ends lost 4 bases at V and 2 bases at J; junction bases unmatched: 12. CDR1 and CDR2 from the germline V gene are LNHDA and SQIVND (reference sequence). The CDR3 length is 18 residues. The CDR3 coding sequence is TGTGCCAGTAGTAGCCGGGACAGGTATTCCCACAACACCGGGGAGCTGTTTTTT. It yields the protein CASSSRDRYSHNTGELFF.

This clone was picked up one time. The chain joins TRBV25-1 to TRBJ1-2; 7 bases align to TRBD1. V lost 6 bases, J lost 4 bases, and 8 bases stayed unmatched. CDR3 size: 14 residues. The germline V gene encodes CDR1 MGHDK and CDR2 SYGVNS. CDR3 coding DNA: TGTGCCAGCAGACCGACAGGGAACTTCTATGGCTACACCTTC. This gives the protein CASRPTGNFYGYTF.

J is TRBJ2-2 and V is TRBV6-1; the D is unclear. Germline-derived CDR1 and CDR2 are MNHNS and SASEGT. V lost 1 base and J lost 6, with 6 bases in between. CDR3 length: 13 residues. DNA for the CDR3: TGTGCCAGCAGTGAAGTCGTCGCCGGGGAGCTGTTTTTT. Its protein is CASSEVVAGELFF.

In DNA form, the CDR3 reads TGTGCCAGCAGCTCGTTGGGCCAGGGTAACGAGCAGTACTTC. Amino acids: CASSSLGQGNEQYF. V usage is TRBV7-9 and J usage is TRBJ2-7; tentative D call: TRBD1 (5 bases). Trimming took off 4 bases at V and 5 bases at J, with 15 bases between the two ends. The CDR3 loop spans 14 amino acids. Germline CDR1 and CDR2: SEHNR and FQNEAQ (reference sequence).

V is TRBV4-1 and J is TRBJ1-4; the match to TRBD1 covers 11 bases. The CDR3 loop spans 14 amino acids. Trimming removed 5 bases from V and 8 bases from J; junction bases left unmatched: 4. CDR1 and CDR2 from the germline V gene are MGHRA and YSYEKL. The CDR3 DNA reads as TGCGCCAGCAGCGCCCGGGACAGGGGGGAAAAACTGTTTTTT. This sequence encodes CASSARDRGEKLFF.

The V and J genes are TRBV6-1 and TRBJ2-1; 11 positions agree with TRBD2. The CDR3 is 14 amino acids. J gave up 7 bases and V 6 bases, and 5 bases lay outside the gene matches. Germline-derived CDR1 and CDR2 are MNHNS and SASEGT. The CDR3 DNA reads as TGTGCCAGCAGCGTAGCGGGGGGGTTTAATGAGCAGTTCTTC. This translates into CASSVAGGFNEQFF.